A selection of T cell receptor beta chains follows, all from one sample in a study of vaccination effects on CD4 cells after COVID-19. The protocol was immunoSEQ multiplex PCR, while the TCRdb copy is restricted to in-frame clones and leaves out a portion. The sample records approximately 31,000 clones, about 73% being singletons. Antigen specificity for these receptors is unknown. Sequenced material: CD4+ T cells from PBMCs cultured without peptide, taken before COVID-19 vaccination. The source of these receptors is a human donor who received a COVID-19 vaccine. The CDR3 runs from the conserved cysteine through the conserved F or W. A D gene is named only where the DNA matches it firmly. Clone size appears in some rows only: once, few, many, or a class for an expanded clone.

. | TRBJ2-6 | . | TRBV5-1 | TGCGCCAGCAGCTTGGGGGGCTCTGGGGCCAACGTCCTGACTTTC | CASSLGGSGANVLTF
. | TRBJ2-7 | . | TRBV6-5 | TGTGCCAGCAGGCGGGACTCATACGAGCAGTACTTC | CASRRDSYEQYF
. | TRBJ1-4 | . | TRBV28 | TGTGCCACCCAATCAAATAATGAAAAACTGTTTTTT | CATQSNNEKLFF
. | TRBJ2-1 | . | TRBV6-5 | TGTGCCAGCAGTTCCCGGGACGGAGCCTACAATGAGCAGTTCTTC | CASSSRDGAYNEQFF
. | TRBJ2-5 | . | TRBV5-1 | TGCGCCAGCAGCTCGATACAGGGAGGCGAGGAGACCCAGTACTTC | CASSSIQGGEETQYF
. | TRBJ1-1 | . | TRBV10-3 | TGTGCCATCAGAGTCGAAAACACTGAAGCTTTCTTT | CAIRVENTEAFF
. | TRBJ1-2 | . | TRBV29-1 | TGCAGCGTTCCCTTACTTGACAGGAGGAGCTACACCTTC | CSVPLLDRRSYTF
. | TRBJ2-1 | . | TRBV4-1 | TGCGCCAGCAGCCAAGTGTATGATGAGCAGTTCTTC | CASSQVYDEQFF
few | TRBJ2-2 | TRBD2 | TRBV10-2 | TGCGCCAGCAGTGAGACACGGCGGGGGTCCGGGGAGCTGTTTTTT | CASSETRRGSGELFF
. | TRBJ2-1 | TRBD2 | TRBV9 | TGTGCCAGCAGCGTATCCGGGACTAGCCTGGGGTTAGGTGAGCAGTTCTTC | CASSVSGTSLGLGEQFF
. | TRBJ1-1 | . | TRBV5-1 | TGCGCCAGCGGACGGGTAGAGGATGAAGCTTTCTTT | CASGRVEDEAFF
. | TRBJ1-2 | TRBD1 | TRBV2 | TGTGCCAGCAGGCAAAACAGGGGAACCCACTATGGCTACACCTTC | CASRQNRGTHYGYTF
. | TRBJ2-2 | TRBD1 | TRBV28 | TGTGCCAGCAGTTCGGGACAGGGTGACACCGGGGAGCTGTTTTTT | CASSSGQGDTGELFF
few | TRBJ1-2 | . | TRBV9 | TGTGCCAGCAGCGTAGAGGGGGGCGGCTACACCTTC | CASSVEGGGYTF
. | TRBJ1-5 | . | TRBV2 | TGTGCCAGCAGGAGGACCGACATCAACAATCAGCCCCAGCATTTT | CASRRTDINNQPQHF
. | TRBJ1-2 | . | TRBV5-1 | TGCGCCAGCAGCCGTGAACAGTCAATCTATGGCTACACCTTC | CASSREQSIYGYTF
few | TRBJ1-2 | . | TRBV11-2 | TGTGCCAGCAGCTCCTACATGATCTCCACAGGGAGGTTTTACTATGGCTACACCTTC | CASSSYMISTGRFYYGYTF
. | TRBJ2-7 | TRBD1 | TRBV19 | TGTGCCACCAAAGCACCAGGACAGGGGGTGGTCGAGCAGTACTTC | CATKAPGQGVVEQYF
large | TRBJ1-3 | TRBD1 | TRBV4-1 | TGCGCCAGCAGACCCGACAGGGACCCACGAAACACCATATATTTT | CASRPDRDPRNTIYF
. | TRBJ2-3 | . | TRBV6-5 | TGTGCCAGCAGGGACGGCCAGCGTTTCACAGATACGCAGTATTTT | CASRDGQRFTDTQYF
. | TRBJ1-1 | . | TRBV5-6 | TGTGCCAGCAGCTTCGAGTTCGGTGGTGAGGCTTTCTTT | CASSFEFGGEAFF
. | TRBJ2-7 | TRBD1 | TRBV5-6 | TGTGCCAGCAGCTTGGGACAGGGTTACTACGAGCAGTACTTC | CASSLGQGYYEQYF
few | TRBJ2-1 | . | TRBV7-9 | TGTGCCAGCAGCTTTTCGCGTGAACAGTTCTTC | CASSFSREQFF
once | TRBJ1-6 | TRBD1 | TRBV10-2 | TGCGCCAGCAGTGATCAGGGGGTATCTAATTCACCCCTCCACTTT | CASSDQGVSNSPLHF
. | TRBJ2-2 | TRBD1 | TRBV5-1 | TGCGCCAGCAGCCCGGGGACAGTGAACACCGGGGAGCTGTTTTTT | CASSPGTVNTGELFF
few | TRBJ1-3 | . | TRBV5-1 | TGCGCCAGCAGCCCGCTTTTGGGGGCTGGAAACACCATATATTTT | CASSPLLGAGNTIYF
. | TRBJ1-2 | . | TRBV18 | TGTGCCAGCTCACCACCGTCGGCGAGAGCTAACTATGGCTACACCTTC | CASSPPSARANYGYTF
. | TRBJ2-7 | . | TRBV11-2 | TGTGCCAGCAGCTTATCTGGGTCCTACGAGCAGTACTTC | CASSLSGSYEQYF